The text below deals with one T cell receptor (beta chain). The antigen remains unidentified. The data were taken from a study of OX40 agonist ivuxolimab in advanced cancers. The germline gives CDR1 MNHNY, CDR2 SVGAGI (reference sequence). The CDR3 loop spans 11 amino acids. V lost 6 bases and J 4 bases, leaving 6 bases between the germline ends. Study-wide findings and caveats: CD4+ and CD8+ T cells in blood underwent clonal expansion by week 6 at 0.1 to 3.0 mg/kg.

Exclusion applied to patients with autoimmune disease history or systemic immunosuppression. The table came from immunoSEQ multiplex PCR; TCRdb's copy has only in-frame clones and leaves some out. In the table there are about 48,000 clones, roughly 90% of which are singletons. This TCR was sampled from an adult with an advanced solid tumor such as melanoma, head and neck, liver or kidney cancer. Sequences were derived from CD4+ or CD8+ T cells sorted from blood, sampled in a trial of the OX40 agonist ivuxolimab. The chain links TRBV6-6 to TRBJ1-1, with D maybe TRBD1 (5 bases). CDR3 residues: CASSRVTEAFF. CDR3 DNA: TGTGCCAGCAGCAGGGTCACTGAAGCTTTCTTT.